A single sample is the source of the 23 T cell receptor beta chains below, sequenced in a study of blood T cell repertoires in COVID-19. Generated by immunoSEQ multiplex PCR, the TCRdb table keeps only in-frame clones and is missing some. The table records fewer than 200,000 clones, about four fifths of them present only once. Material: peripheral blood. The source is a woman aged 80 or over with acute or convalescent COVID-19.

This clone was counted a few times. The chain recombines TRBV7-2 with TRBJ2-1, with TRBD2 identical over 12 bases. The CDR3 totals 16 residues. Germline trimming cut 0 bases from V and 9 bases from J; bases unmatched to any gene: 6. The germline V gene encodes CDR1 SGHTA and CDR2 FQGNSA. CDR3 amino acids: CASSLALAGGPFEQFF. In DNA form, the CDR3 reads TGTGCCAGCAGCTTAGCGCTAGCGGGAGGGCCCTTTGAGCAGTTCTTC.

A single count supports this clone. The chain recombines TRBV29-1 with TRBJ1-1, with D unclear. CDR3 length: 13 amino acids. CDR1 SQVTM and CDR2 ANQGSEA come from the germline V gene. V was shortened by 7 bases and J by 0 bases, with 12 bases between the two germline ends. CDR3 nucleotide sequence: TGCAGCGCTGTCCTAAGTATGAACACTGAAGCTTTCTTT. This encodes CSAVLSMNTEAFF.

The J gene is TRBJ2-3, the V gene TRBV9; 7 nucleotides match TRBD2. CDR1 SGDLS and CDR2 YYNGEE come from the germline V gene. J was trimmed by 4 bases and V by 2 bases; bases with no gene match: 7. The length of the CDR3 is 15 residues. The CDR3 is CASSVGGREADTQYF. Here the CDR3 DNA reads TGTGCCAGCAGCGTTGGTGGGAGGGAAGCAGATACGCAGTATTTT.

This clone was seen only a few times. The CDR3 region has the DNA TGTGCCAGTAGTCTCCCAGGGGGCAATGAGCAGTTCTTC. It translates to CASSLPGGNEQFF. This rearrangement joins TRBV19 to TRBJ2-1, with 7 bases lining up with TRBD1. Germline V gives CDR1 LNHDA, CDR2 SQIVND (reference sequence). The V segment lost 5 bases and the J segment 6 bases; nucleotides outside the gene matches: 4. The CDR3 loop spans 13 amino acids.

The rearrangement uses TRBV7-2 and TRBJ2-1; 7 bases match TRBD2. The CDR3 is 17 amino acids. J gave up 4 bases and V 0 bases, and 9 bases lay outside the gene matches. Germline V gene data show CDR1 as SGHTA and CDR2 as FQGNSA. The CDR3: CASSLASTSWVYNEQFF. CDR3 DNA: TGTGCCAGCAGCTTAGCCTCGACTAGCTGGGTGTACAATGAGCAGTTCTTC.

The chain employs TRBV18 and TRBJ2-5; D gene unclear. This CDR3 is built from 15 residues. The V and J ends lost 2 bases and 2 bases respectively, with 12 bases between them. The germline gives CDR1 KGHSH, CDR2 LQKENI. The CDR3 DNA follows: TGTGCCAGCTCACCAAATCGCCAGGTTCAAGAGACCCAGTACTTC. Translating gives CASSPNRQVQETQYF.

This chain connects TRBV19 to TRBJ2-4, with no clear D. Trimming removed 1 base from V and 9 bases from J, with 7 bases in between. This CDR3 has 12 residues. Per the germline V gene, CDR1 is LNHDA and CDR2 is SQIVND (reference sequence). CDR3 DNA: TGTGCCAGTAGTATAGGGAGTGGCATTCAGTACTTC. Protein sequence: CASSIGSGIQYF.

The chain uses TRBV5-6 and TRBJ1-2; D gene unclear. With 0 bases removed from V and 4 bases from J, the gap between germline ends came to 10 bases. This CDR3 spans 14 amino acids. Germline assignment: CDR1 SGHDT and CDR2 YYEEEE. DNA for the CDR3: TGTGCCAGCAGCTTGGCGGGAAATATCTATGGCTACACCTTC. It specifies CASSLAGNIYGYTF.

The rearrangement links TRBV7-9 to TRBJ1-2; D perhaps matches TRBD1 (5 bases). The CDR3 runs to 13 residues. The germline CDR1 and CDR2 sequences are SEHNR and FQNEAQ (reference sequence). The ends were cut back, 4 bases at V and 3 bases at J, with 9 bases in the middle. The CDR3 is CASSSQQDYGYTF. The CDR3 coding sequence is TGTGCCAGCAGCTCCCAACAGGACTATGGCTACACCTTC.

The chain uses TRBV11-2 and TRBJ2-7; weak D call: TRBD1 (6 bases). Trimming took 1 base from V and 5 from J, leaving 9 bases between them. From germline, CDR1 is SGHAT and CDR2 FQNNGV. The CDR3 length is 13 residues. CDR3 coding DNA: TGTGCCAGCAGCTTAGGGTACAGGGACGAGCAGTACTTC. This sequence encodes CASSLGYRDEQYF.

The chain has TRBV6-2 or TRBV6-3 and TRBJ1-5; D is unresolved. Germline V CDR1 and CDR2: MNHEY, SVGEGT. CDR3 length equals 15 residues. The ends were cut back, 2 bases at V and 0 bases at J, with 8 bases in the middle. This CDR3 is CASSYGGNSNQPQHF. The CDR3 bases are TGTGCCAGCAGTTACGGAGGGAATAGCAATCAGCCCCAGCATTTT.

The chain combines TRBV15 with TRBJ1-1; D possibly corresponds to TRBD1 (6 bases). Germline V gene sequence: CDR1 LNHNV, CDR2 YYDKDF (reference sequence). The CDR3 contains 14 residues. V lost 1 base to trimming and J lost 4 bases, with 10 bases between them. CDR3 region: CATSRVGRGTEAFF. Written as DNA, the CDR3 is TGTGCCACCAGCAGAGTCGGCAGGGGCACTGAAGCTTTCTTT. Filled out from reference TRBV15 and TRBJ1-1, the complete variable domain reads DAMVIQNPRYQVTQFGKPVTLSCSQTLNHNVMYWYQQKSSQAPKLLFHYYDKDFNNEADTPDNFQSRRPNTSFCFLDIRSPGLGDTAMYLCATSRVGRGTEAFFGQGTRLTVV.

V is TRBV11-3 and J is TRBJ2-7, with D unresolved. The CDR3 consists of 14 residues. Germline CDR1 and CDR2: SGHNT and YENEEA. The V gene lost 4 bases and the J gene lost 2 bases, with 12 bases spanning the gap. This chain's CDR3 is CASSSHASPYEQYF. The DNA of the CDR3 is TGTGCCAGCAGCTCCCACGCAAGCCCCTACGAGCAGTACTTC.

CDR3 sequence reads: CASSELAGGFSGNTIYF. CDR3 DNA sequence: TGCGCCAGCAGTGAGCTGGCAGGGGGCTTCTCTGGAAACACCATATATTTT. The chain carries TRBV10-2 and TRBJ1-3; 8 bases fit TRBD1. Germline V gives CDR1 WSHSY, CDR2 SAAADI. This CDR3 has 17 residues. The junction had 6 bases not matched to a gene; V was cut back by 2 bases and J by 0 bases.

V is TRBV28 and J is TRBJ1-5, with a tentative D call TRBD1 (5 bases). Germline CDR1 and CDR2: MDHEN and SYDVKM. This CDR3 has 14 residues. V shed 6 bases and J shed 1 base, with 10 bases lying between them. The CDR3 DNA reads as TGTGCCAGCAGCTCGTACAGGAGCAATCAGCCCCAGCATTTT. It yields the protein CASSSYRSNQPQHF.

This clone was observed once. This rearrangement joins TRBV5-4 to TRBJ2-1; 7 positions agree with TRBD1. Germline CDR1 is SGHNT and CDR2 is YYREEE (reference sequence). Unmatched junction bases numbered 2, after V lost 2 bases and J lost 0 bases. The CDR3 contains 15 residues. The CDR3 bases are TGTGCCAGCAGCTTTAGACAGGGCTCCTACAATGAGCAGTTCTTC. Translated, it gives CASSFRQGSYNEQFF.

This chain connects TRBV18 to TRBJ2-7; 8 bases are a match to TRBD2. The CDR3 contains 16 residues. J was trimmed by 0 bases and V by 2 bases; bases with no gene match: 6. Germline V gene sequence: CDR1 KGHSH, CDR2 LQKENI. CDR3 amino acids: CASSPSSGQSSYEQYF. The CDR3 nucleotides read TGTGCCAGCTCACCATCTAGCGGGCAGAGCTCCTACGAGCAGTACTTC. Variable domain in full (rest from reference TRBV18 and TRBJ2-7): NAGVMQNPRHLVRRRGQEARLRCSPMKGHSHVYWYRQLPEEGLKFMVYLQKENIIDESGMPKERFSAEFPKEGPSILRIQQVVRGDSAAYFCASSPSSGQSSYEQYFGPGTRLTVT.

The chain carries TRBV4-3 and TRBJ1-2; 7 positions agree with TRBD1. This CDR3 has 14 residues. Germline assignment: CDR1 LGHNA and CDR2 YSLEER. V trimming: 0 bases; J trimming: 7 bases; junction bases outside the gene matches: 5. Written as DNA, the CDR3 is TGCGCCAGCAGCCAAGATCAAGGGGGCGGTGGCTACACCTTC. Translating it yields CASSQDQGGGGYTF.

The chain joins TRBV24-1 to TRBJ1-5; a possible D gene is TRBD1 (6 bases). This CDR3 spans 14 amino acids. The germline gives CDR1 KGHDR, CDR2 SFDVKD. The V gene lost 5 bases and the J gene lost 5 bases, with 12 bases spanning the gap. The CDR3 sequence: CATSGAGDHQPQHF. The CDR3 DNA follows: TGTGCCACCAGTGGGGCAGGGGACCATCAGCCCCAGCATTTT.

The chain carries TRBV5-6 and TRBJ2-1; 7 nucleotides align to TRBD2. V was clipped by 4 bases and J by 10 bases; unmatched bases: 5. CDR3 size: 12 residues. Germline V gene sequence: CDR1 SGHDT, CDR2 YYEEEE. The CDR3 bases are TGTGCCAGCAGCCTCCAGCGGGGCGAGCAGTTCTTC. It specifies CASSLQRGEQFF.

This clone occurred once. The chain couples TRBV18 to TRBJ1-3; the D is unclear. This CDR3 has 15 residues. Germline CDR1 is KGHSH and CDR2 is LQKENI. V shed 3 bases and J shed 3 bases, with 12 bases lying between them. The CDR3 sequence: CASSPLQGLGNTIYF. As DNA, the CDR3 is TGTGCCAGCTCACCGCTCCAAGGACTTGGAAACACCATATATTTT. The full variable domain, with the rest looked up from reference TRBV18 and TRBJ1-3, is NAGVMQNPRHLVRRRGQEARLRCSPMKGHSHVYWYRQLPEEGLKFMVYLQKENIIDESGMPKERFSAEFPKEGPSILRIQQVVRGDSAAYFCASSPLQGLGNTIYFGEGSWLTVV.

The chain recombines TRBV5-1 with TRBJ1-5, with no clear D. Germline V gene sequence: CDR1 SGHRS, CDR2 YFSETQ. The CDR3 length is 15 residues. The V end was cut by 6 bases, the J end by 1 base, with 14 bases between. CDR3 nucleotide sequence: TGCGCCAGCACTCCTTGGCCGGGGAGCAATCAGCCCCAGCATTTT. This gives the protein CASTPWPGSNQPQHF.

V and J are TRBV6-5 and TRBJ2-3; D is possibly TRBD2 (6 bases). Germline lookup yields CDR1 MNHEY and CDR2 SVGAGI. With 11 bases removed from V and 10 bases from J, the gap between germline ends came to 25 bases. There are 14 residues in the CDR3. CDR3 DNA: TGTGCCGGAAGGGACTGGGGACTCCTCGGGTCGCAGTATTTT. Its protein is CAGRDWGLLGSQYF.